This T cell receptor beta chain was identified during a study of T cell repertoires in cytomegalovirus infection. Findings and limits, study-wide: The study found HLA-C-restricted CMV-specific TCR beta clonotypes dominating the ex vivo response.

The V end was cut by 6 bases, the J end by 4 bases, with 21 bases between. Germline V lookup: CDR1 MDHEN, CDR2 SYDVKM. CDR3 length: 16 amino acids. One entry per CDR3 protein results from TCRdb running MiXCR on the reads. This sample has about 920,000 distinct CDR3 sequences, with about a third found just once. Notes on this clonotype: The antigen is not known.

The chain joins TRBV28 to TRBJ1-1, with D tentatively TRBD1 (5 bases). This specimen consisted of cultured CD8+ T cells from PBMCs, obtained from culture after CMV antigen stimulation. The clonotype comes from a human donor in good health (CMV status not recorded). Some clones in this sample may be carry-over from other donors' samples. The CDR3 protein is CASSSSRDWMITEAFF. In nucleotides, the CDR3 is TGTGCCAGCAGCTCGTCCAGGGATTGGATGATCACTGAAGCTTTCTTT.